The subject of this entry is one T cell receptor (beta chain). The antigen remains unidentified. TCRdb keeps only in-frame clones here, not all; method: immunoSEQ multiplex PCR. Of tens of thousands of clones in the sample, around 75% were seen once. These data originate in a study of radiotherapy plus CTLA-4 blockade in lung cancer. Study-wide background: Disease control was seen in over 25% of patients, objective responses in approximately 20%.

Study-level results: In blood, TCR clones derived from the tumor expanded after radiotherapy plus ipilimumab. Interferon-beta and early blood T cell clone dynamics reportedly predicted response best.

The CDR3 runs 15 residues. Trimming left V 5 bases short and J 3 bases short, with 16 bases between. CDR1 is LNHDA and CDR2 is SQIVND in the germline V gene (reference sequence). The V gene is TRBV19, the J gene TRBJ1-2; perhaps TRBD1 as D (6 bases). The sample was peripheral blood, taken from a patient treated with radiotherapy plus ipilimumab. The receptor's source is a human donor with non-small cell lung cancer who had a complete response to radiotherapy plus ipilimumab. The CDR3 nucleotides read TGTGCCAGTAGTCGACGGGCAGGGGTATACTATGGCTACACCTTC. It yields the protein CASSRRAGVYYGYTF.